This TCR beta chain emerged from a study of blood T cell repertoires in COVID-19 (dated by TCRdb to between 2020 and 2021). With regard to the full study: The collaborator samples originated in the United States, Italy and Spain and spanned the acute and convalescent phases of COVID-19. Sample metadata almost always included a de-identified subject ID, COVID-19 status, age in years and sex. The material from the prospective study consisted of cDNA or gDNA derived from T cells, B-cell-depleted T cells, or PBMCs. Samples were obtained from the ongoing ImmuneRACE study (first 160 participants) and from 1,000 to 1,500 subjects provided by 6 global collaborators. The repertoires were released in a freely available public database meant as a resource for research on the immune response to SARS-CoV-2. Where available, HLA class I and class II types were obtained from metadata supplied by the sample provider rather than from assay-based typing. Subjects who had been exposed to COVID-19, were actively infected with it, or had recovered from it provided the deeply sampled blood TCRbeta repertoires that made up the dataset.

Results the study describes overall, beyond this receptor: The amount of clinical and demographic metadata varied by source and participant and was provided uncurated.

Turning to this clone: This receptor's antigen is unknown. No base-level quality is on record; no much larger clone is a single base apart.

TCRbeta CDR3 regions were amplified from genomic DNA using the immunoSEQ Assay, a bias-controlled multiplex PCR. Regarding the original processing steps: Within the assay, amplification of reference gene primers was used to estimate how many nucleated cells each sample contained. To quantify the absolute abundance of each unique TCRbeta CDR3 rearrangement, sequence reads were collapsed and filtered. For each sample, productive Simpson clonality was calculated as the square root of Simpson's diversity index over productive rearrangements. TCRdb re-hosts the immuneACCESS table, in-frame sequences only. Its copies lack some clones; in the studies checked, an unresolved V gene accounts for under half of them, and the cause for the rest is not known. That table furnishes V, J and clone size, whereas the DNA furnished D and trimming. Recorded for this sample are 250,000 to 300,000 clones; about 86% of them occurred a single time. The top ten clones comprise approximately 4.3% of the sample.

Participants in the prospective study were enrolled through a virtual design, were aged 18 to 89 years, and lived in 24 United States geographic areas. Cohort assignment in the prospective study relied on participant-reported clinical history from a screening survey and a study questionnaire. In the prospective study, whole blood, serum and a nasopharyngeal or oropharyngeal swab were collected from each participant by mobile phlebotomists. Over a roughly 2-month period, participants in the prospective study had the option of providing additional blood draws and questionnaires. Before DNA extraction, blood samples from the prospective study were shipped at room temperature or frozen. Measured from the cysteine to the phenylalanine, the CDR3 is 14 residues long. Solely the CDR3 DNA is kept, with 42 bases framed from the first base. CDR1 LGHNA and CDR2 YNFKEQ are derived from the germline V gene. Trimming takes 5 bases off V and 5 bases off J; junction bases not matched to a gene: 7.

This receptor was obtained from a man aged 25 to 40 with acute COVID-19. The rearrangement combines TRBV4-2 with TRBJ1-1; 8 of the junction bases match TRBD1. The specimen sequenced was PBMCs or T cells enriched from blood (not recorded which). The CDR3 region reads CASSYGQGRTEAFF. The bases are TGTGCCAGCAGCTACGGACAGGGCAGAACTGAAGCTTTCTTT.